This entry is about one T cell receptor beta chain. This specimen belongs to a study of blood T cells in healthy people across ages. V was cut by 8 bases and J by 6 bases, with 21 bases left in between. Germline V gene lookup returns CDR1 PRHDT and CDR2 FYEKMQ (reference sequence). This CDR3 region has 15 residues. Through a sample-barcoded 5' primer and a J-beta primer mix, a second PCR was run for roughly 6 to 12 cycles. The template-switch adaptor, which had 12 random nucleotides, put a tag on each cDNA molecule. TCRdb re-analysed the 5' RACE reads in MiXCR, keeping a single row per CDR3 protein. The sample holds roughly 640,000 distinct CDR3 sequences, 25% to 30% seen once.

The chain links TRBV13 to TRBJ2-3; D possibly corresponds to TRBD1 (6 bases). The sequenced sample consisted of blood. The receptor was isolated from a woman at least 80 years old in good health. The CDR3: CASGPGWTARDTQYF. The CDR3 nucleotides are TGTGCCAGCGGCCCGGGGTGGACAGCGAGGGATACGCAGTATTTT.